The rows below give T cell receptor beta chains drawn from one sample of a study of tumor and adjacent non-tumor tissue in lung cancer. TCRdb re-analysed the multiplex PCR reads in MiXCR, keeping a single row per CDR3 protein. The sample lists 40,000 to 50,000 distinct CDR3 sequences, less than 70% occurring once. Sequencing was carried out using distant non-tumor lung tissue. The receptors come from a woman in her 70s with non-small cell lung cancer. The CDR3 runs from the conserved cysteine through the conserved F or W. A D gene is named only where the DNA matches it firmly. Clone size is shown for a subset of rows, as once, few, many or a class of expanded clone.

>.|TRBV20-1|TRBJ2-1|few
TGCAGTGCTAACGGAGAACTCAGGCAGTTCTTC
CSANGELRQFF
>TRBD1|TRBV29-1|TRBJ2-1|.
TGCAGCGTCCACGGACAGGGGGCATCCTACGATGAGCAGTTCTTC
CSVHGQGASYDEQFF
>.|TRBV14|TRBJ2-7|.
TGTGCCAGCAGACAAGATCAGTACGAGCAGTACTTC
CASRQDQYEQYF
>.|TRBV7-8|TRBJ2-2|.
TGTGCCAGCGAAAGAACCAGGACGGTGAACACCGGGGAGCTGTCTTTT
CASERTRTVNTGELSF
>TRBD1|TRBV12-3/TRBV12-4|TRBJ1-5|.
TGTGCCAGCAGCCGCGGGACAGTTATCAATCGGCCCCACCATTTT
CASSRGTVINRPHHF
>TRBD1|TRBV10-3|TRBJ1-2|.
TGTGCCATCAGTCTGGGACAGGACTATGGCTACACGTTC
CAISLGQDYGYTF
>.|TRBV6-6|TRBJ2-1|many
TGTGCCAGCAGTTACTCGGGGGTTGAGCAGTTCTTC
CASSYSGVEQFF
>.|TRBV11-1|TRBJ2-1|.
TGCGCCAGGAGCTTTCCCCCGTGGGAGTACCCCTACAATGAGCGGTTCTTC
CARSFPPWEYPYNERFF
>TRBD2|TRBV6-5|TRBJ2-5|.
TGTGTCAGCAGTTACTCACTTGGGGAGGGTGAAGAGACTCAGTACTTC
CVSSYSLGEGEETQYF
>TRBD1|TRBV20-1|TRBJ1-5|few
TGCAGTGCTATACACAGGGGCTCCATAAGTCAGCCCCAGCATTTT
CSAIHRGSISQPQHF
>.|TRBV5-5|TRBJ2-6|.
TGTGCCAGCAGCCCCGGCCGGGTTGGGGCCAACGTCCTAATTTTC
CASSPGRVGANVLIF
>TRBD1|TRBV4-2|TRBJ1-1|few
TGTGCCAGCAGCCTGGACAGGGCGAACACTGAGGCTTTCTTT
CASSLDRANTEAFF
>.|TRBV29-1|TRBJ1-1|.
TGCAGCGTTGACGGACATCTTTACACTGAAGCTTTCTTT
CSVDGHLYTEAFF
>.|TRBV6-2/TRBV6-3|TRBJ1-5|.
TGTGCCAGCAGCCGAGACAGCACAGATACACAGCATTTT
CASSRDSTDTQHF
>.|TRBV5-4|TRBJ1-2|.
TGTGCCAGCAGCTTGGGGAGGCCCTGGGTGGCTGGCTACACCTTC
CASSLGRPWVAGYTF
>.|TRBV7-8|TRBJ1-1|.
TGTGCCAGCAGCCCCCTGTTTATGGTCACTGAAGCTTTCTTT
CASSPLFMVTEAFF
>.|TRBV6-5|TRBJ2-5|.
TGTGCCTGGAGTTATTCGCTTGGGGAGGGGGAAGAGACCCAGTACTTC
CAWSYSLGEGEETQYF
>.|TRBV28|TRBJ2-1|.
TGTGCCAGCAGTTTGGTAGGGTCTGCCTACAATGAGCAGTCCTTT
CASSLVGSAYNEQSF
>.|TRBV29-1|TRBJ2-1|.
TGCAGCGGGAGCCCCTATAGCGAGCAAGGATACAATGAACAGTTCTTC
CSGSPYSEQGYNEQFF
>.|TRBV28|TRBJ1-1|few
TGTGCCATCAGTTTGCCCCGGGCGCGAGAGGAAGCTTTCTTT
CAISLPRAREEAFF
>TRBD1|TRBV6-6|TRBJ2-5|many
TGTGCCAGCAGTGACCGGACAGGGTCGGACGGAGAGACCCAGTACTTC
CASSDRTGSDGETQYF
>.|TRBV6-5|TRBJ1-1|.
TGTGTCGCACGTGTGGTCGGGACTGAAGCTTTCTTT
CVARVVGTEAFF
>TRBD2|TRBV29-1|TRBJ2-7|medium-sized
TGCAGCGTCTCAAAAGATGGGACTAGCGGCTCCTACGAGCAGTACTTC
CSVSKDGTSGSYEQYF
>TRBD1|TRBV20-1|TRBJ2-2|many
TGCAGTGCTGGAAAAAGGGACAGGGGAGGGGAGCTGTTTTTT
CSAGKRDRGGELFF
>TRBD2|TRBV20-1|TRBJ2-7|.
TGCAGTGTCCTATCCACTAGCGGGGCCTCCTATGAGCAGTACTTC
CSVLSTSGASYEQYF
>.|TRBV6-5|TRBJ2-7|.
TGTGTCAGCAGTCTGAGCGTAAGGCGCTCCAAGATCTCCTACGAGCAGTACTTC
CVSSLSVRRSKISYEQYF
>.|TRBV12-3/TRBV12-4|TRBJ1-2|.
TGCCCCATCTTCCCTGTCAGGGATGGCTACACCTTC
CPIFPVRDGYTF
>.|TRBV30|TRBJ1-1|.
TGTACCTGGGAAAGGAACACTGAAGCTTTCTTT
CTWERNTEAFF
>.|TRBV10-3|TRBJ2-5|many
TGTGCCATCAGTGACCCGAACGAACAAGAGACCCAGTACTTC
CAISDPNEQETQYF
>.|TRBV4-2|TRBJ1-3|.
TGTGCCAGTAGCCAAAGGGGATGGGACACCATATATTTT
CASSQRGWDTIYF
>.|TRBV6-1|TRBJ2-5|many
TGTGCCTCCTCCGGGAGCAGGGAAGAGACCCAGTACTTC
CASSGSREETQYF
>.|TRBV6-5|TRBJ2-1|many
TGTGCCAGCAGTTACTACAGTCCTATGAGGGATGAGCAGTTCTTC
CASSYYSPMRDEQFF
>.|TRBV20-1|TRBJ1-5|.
TGCAGTGTCGAGGCGGGGGGCTGGAGCAATCAGCCCCAGCATTTT
CSVEAGGWSNQPQHF
>.|TRBV29-1|TRBJ1-2|.
TGCAACGTTGACGGGGTGGCCTATGGCTACACCTTC
CNVDGVAYGYTF